These 8 T cell receptor beta chains came from one sample sequenced in a study of blood T cell repertoires in COVID-19. Repertoires were generated with immunoSEQ multiplex PCR, while TCRdb's copy carries only in-frame clones and drops some. The sample lists around 130,000 clones, 84% occurring once. The sample was peripheral blood. All receptors come from a man under 40 with COVID-19, enrolled during active disease.

This rearrangement joins TRBV19 to TRBJ2-7; TRBD1 agrees at 7 bases. Trimming cost V 4 bases and J 2 bases; bases outside gene matches: 5. The CDR3 has 14 residues. Germline-derived CDR1 and CDR2 are LNHDA and SQIVND (reference sequence). The CDR3 protein is CASSNTGAPYEQYF. CDR3 bases: TGTGCCAGTAGTAACACAGGGGCGCCCTACGAGCAGTACTTC.

V usage is TRBV6-4 and J usage is TRBJ1-2, with D maybe TRBD1 (6 bases). Trimming removed 8 bases from V and 7 bases from J, with 17 bases in between. The CDR3 is made up of 13 amino acids. Germline assignment: CDR1 MRHNA and CDR2 SNTAGT. CDR3 coding DNA: TGTGCCAGCGGCTCAGGGGAATCGAGTGGCTACACCTTC. Translation gives CASGSGESSGYTF.

The chain couples TRBV4-1 to TRBJ2-7, with D tentatively TRBD2 (6 bases). The CDR3 is made up of 14 amino acids. Trimming removed 6 bases at V and 1 base at J, with 13 bases between. Germline loops: CDR1 MGHRA, CDR2 YSYEKL. CDR3 DNA sequence: TGCGCCAGCAGTCCCGGGACTTATTCCTACGAGCAGTACTTC. Residues: CASSPGTYSYEQYF.

For the CDR3, the DNA is TGTGCCAGCAGTTACTCTTCGGACAGCTCCTACGAGCAGTACTTC. Protein product: CASSYSSDSSYEQYF. The V and J genes are TRBV6-5 and TRBJ2-7, with D maybe TRBD1 (6 bases). Trimming left V 0 bases short and J 0 bases short, with 9 bases between. The CDR3 has 15 amino acids. Germline lookup yields CDR1 MNHEY and CDR2 SVGAGI.

This clone has just a few counts. The gene calls are TRBV10-2 and TRBJ2-2, with 8 nucleotides matching TRBD1. Per germline, CDR1 WSHSY and CDR2 SAAADI. This CDR3 is built from 13 residues. V trimming: 10 bases; J trimming: 4 bases; junction bases outside the gene matches: 5. The CDR3 spells CATNGQGTGELFF. The CDR3 nucleotides are TGCGCCACCAACGGACAGGGCACCGGGGAGCTGTTTTTT.

The V and J genes are TRBV29-1 and TRBJ2-7, with 11 positions matching TRBD2. The CDR3 is made up of 14 amino acids. Germline CDR1 SQVTM, CDR2 ANQGSEA. V lost 5 bases to trimming and J lost 3 bases; unmatched junction nucleotides: 6. CDR3 sequence: CSVTSGTSGYEQYF. DNA of the CDR3: TGCAGCGTTACCTCCGGGACTAGCGGCTACGAGCAGTACTTC.

The chain links TRBV30 to TRBJ2-3; the D gene is possibly TRBD2 (6 bases). CDR3 size: 14 residues. Trimming left V 1 base short and J 3 bases short, with 11 bases between. Germline V gene sequence: CDR1 GTSNPN, CDR2 SVGIG (reference sequence). The CDR3 DNA is TGTGCCTGGAGTGGGGGCGGGAAAACAGATACGCAGTATTTT. Translated, it gives CAWSGGGKTDTQYF.

The chain couples TRBV5-4 to TRBJ2-1, with D possibly TRBD1 on 6 matching bases. This CDR3 is 14 amino acids long. V gave up 1 base and J gave up 3 bases, with 8 bases separating them. The germline V gene encodes CDR1 SGHNT and CDR2 YYREEE (reference sequence). The CDR3 DNA follows: TGTGCCAGCAGCTTGAGGGACATCTACAATGAGCAGTTCTTC. This encodes CASSLRDIYNEQFF.